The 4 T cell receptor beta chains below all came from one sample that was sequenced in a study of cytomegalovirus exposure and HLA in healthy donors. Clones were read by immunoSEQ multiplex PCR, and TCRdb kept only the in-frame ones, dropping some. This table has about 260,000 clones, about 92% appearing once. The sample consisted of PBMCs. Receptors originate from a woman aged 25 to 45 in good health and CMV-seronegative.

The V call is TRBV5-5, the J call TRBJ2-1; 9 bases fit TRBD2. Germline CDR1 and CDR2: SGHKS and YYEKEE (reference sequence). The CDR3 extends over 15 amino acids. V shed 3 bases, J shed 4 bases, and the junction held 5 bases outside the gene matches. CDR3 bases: TGTGCCAGCAGCTCTCTAGCGGGGCGATACAATGAGCAGTTCTTC. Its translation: CASSSLAGRYNEQFF.

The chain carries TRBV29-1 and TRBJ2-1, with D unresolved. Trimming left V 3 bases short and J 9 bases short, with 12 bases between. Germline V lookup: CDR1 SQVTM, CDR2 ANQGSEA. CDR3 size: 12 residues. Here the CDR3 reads CSVEPYTVEQFF. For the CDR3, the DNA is TGCAGCGTTGAGCCCTATACTGTTGAGCAGTTCTTC.

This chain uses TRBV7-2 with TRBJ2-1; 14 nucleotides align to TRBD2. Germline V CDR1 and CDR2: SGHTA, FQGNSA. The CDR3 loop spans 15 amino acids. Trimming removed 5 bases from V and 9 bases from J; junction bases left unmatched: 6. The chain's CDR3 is CASSTGLAGVGEQFF. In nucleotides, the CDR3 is TGTGCCAGCAGCACGGGACTAGCGGGAGTGGGTGAGCAGTTCTTC.

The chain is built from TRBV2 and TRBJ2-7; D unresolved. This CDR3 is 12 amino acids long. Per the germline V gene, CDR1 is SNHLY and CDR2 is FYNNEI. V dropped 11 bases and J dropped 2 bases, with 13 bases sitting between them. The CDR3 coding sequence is TGTGCCTACGCGCGTACTCCCTACGAGCAGTACTTC. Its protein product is CAYARTPYEQYF.